The T cell receptor beta chain under discussion was sequenced for a study of blood T cell repertoires in COVID-19. Looking at the study overall: Material from acute and convalescent COVID-19 was sourced from the United States, Italy and Spain.

The CDR3 is 14 residues long. V was shortened by 3 bases and J by 3 bases, with 9 bases between the two germline ends. Germline assignment: CDR1 LNHDA and CDR2 SQIVND (reference sequence). In terms of age and location, participants ranged from roughly 18 to 100 years and lived in around 22 US areas. Recovery among Cohort 3 donors was established by two negative PCRs, clearance, or symptom resolution. TCRdb's copy holds only in-frame clones and misses some; the assay was immunoSEQ multiplex PCR. The table shows 200,000 to 300,000 clones, with more than 85% occurring only once. This TCR derives from a woman in her twenties or thirties who had recovered from COVID-19. Sample: PBMCs or T cells enriched from blood (not recorded which). This chain uses TRBV19 with TRBJ1-5; D is unresolved. The CDR3 DNA reads as TGTGCCAGTAGTATCCAGGCAGTCAATCAGCCCCAGCATTTT. Translating it yields CASSIQAVNQPQHF.